This T cell receptor (beta chain) derives from a study of beta chain features in type 1 diabetes. The study's findings and limits: Junctions at VDJ sites from type 1 diabetes patients had fewer insertions and more deletions. Patients with Type 1 diabetes showed moderately but significantly shorter TCRB CDR3s in all four CD4+ subsets.

Investigators reverse transcribed all isolated RNA, so they sequenced expressed TCRB transcripts. Regulatory, naive and central memory T cell samples averaged around 3.5 million reads. Assay used: immunoSEQ multiplex PCR; TCRdb lists only in-frame clones, some missing. Among about 150,000 clones listed, 10% to 13% were seen once. Of note for this clone: Its antigen is still unknown.

CDR1 is MGHDK and CDR2 is SYGVNS in the germline V gene. The CDR3 has 14 amino acids. Trimming shortened V by 3 bases and J by 6 bases, and 12 bases separated the two germline ends. This receptor was obtained from a man aged 25 to 40 with type 1 diabetes. The chain recombines TRBV25-1 with TRBJ2-1; weak D call: TRBD2 (6 bases). The sequenced sample consisted of central memory CD4+ T cells from blood. The CDR3 bases are TGTGCCAGCAGTGAGGGTGGAGGGGCCAATGAGCAGTTCTTC. Protein: CASSEGGGANEQFF. Filled out from reference TRBV25-1 and TRBJ2-1, the complete variable domain reads EADIYQTPRYLVIGTGKKITLECSQTMGHDKMYWYQQDPGMELHLIHYSYGVNSTEKGDLSSESTVSRIRTEHFPLTLESARPSHTSQYLCASSEGGGANEQFFGPGTRLTVL.